The clone carrying this TCR beta chain was observed once. This CDR3 is also generated by other DNA sequences in the sample. As handled by the study authors: Quantification of nucleated cells was approximated via reference gene primer amplification. Repertoires were generated with immunoSEQ multiplex PCR, while TCRdb's copy carries only in-frame clones and drops some. V and J calls and clone size are given by that table; D and trimming were obtained from the DNA. The sample records 170,000 or so clones, more than 75% being singletons. Enrollment of patients from Seattle took place during active infection, with longitudinal follow-up. This sample stems from a study of blood T cell repertoires in COVID-19. Study at large: Samples of COVID-19 (acute and convalescent) were obtained from the United States, Italy and Spain. From T cells, B-cell-depleted T cells, or PBMCs came the material, which was cDNA or gDNA.

V shed 6 bases and J shed 1 base, with 6 bases lying between them. The CDR3 runs to 12 residues. The germline CDR1 and CDR2 sequences are LNHDA and SQIVND (reference sequence). The TCR sequence derives from a man aged 55 to 69 with COVID-19, enrolled during active disease. The chain links TRBV19 to TRBJ1-2; maybe TRBD1 (5 bases). Sequencing was performed on peripheral blood. CDR3 loop: CASSRDNYGYTF. The CDR3, as DNA: TGTGCCAGTAGCAGGGATAACTATGGCTACACCTTC.